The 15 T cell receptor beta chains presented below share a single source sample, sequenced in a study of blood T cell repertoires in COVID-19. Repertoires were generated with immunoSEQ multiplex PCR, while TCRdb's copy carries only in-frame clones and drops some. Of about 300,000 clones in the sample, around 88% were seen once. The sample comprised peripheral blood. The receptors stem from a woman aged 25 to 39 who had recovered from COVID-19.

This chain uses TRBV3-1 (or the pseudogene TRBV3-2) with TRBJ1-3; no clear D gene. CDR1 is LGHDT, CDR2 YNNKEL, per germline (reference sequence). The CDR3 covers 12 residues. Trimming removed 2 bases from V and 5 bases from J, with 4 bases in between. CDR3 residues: CASSQSRNTIYF. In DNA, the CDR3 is TGTGCCAGCAGCCAATCTAGAAACACCATATATTTT.

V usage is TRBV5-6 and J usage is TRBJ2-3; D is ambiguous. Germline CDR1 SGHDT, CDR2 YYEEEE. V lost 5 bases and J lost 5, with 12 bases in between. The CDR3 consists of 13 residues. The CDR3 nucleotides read TGTGCCAGCAGTGAAGAGAACGGAGATACGCAGTATTTT. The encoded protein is CASSEENGDTQYF.

The CDR3 here is CASSQALADYNEQFF. The CDR3 nucleotides read TGTGCCAGCAGCCAAGCACTAGCGGACTACAATGAGCAGTTCTTC. J is TRBJ2-1 and V is TRBV4-2; 8 nucleotides line up with TRBD2. The CDR3 loop spans 15 amino acids. The germline gives CDR1 LGHNA, CDR2 YNFKEQ. After removal of 1 base from V and 3 bases from J, the junction contained 2 bases not matched to a gene.

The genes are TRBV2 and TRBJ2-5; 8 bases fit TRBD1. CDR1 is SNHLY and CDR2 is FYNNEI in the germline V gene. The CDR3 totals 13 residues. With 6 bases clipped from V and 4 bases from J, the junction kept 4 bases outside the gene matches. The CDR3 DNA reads TGTGCCAGCAGCGCGGACAGGGTAGAGACCCAGTACTTC. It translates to CASSADRVETQYF.

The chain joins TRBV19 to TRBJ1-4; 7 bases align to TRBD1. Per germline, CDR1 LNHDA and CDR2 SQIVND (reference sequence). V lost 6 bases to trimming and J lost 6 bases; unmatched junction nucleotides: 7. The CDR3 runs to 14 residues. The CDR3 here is CASSGDSLDEKLFF. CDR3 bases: TGTGCCAGTAGCGGGGACAGTCTTGATGAAAAACTGTTTTTT.

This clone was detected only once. The CDR3 sequence: CASSRSGGPFSYEQYF. The CDR3 region has the DNA TGTGCCAGCAGTCGTAGCGGGGGCCCGTTCTCCTACGAGCAGTACTTC. The chain combines TRBV27 with TRBJ2-7; 9 nucleotides align to TRBD2. The J segment lost 0 bases and the V segment lost 5 bases, leaving 8 bases of the junction unmatched. The length of the CDR3 is 16 residues. Germline assignment: CDR1 MNHEY and CDR2 SMNVEV (reference sequence).

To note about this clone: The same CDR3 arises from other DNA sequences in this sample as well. CDR3 sequence reads: CASSADRGTEAFF. Here the CDR3 DNA reads TGTGCCAGCAGCGCAGACCGGGGCACTGAAGCTTTCTTT. The V call is TRBV7-3, the J call TRBJ1-1; D is ambiguous. Germline V CDR1 and CDR2: SGHTA, FQGTGA. CDR3 length: 13 residues. V lost 5 bases and J lost 4, with 11 bases in between.

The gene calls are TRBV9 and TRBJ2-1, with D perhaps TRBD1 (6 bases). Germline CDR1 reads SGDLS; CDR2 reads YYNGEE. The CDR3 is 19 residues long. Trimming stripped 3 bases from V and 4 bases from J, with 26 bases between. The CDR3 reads CASSANLVHQGWGYNEQFF. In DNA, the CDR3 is TGTGCCAGCAGCGCCAATCTAGTCCATCAGGGGTGGGGATACAATGAGCAGTTCTTC.

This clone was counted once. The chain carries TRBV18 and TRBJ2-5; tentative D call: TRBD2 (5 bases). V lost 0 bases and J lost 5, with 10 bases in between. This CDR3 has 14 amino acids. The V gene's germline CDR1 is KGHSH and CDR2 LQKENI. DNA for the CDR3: TGTGCCAGCTCACCACCGGAGGTCCGGGAGACCCAGTACTTC. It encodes CASSPPEVRETQYF.

The CDR3 DNA reads TGTGCCTGGAGTGTCCTCCCCCAGGGGGCGATGGTTAATTCACCCCTCCACTTT. As protein: CAWSVLPQGAMVNSPLHF. The genes are TRBV30 and TRBJ1-6; 8 nucleotides agree with TRBD1. This CDR3 is 18 amino acids long. Germline CDR1 reads GTSNPN; CDR2 reads SVGIG (reference sequence). J gave up 6 bases and V 0 bases, and 13 bases lay outside the gene matches. Together with reference TRBV30 and TRBJ1-6, the CDR3 gives the full variable domain: SQTIHQWPATLVQPVGSPLSLECTVEGTSNPNLYWYRQAAGRGLQLLFYSVGIGQISSEVPQNLSASRPQDRQFILSSKKLLLSDSGFYLCAWSVLPQGAMVNSPLHFGNGTRLTVT.

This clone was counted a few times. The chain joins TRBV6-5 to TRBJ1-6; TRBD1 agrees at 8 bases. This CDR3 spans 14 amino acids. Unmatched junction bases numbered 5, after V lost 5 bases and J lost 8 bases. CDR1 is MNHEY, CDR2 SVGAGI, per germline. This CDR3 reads CASSRDRLDSPLHF. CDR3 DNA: TGTGCCAGCAGTCGGGACAGGTTGGATTCACCCCTCCACTTT.

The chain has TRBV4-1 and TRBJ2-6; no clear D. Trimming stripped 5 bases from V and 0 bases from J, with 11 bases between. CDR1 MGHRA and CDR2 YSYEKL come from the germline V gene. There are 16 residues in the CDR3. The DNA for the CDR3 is TGCGCCAGCAGCTCTCCTGGCCGCTCTGGGGCCAACGTCCTGACTTTC. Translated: CASSSPGRSGANVLTF.

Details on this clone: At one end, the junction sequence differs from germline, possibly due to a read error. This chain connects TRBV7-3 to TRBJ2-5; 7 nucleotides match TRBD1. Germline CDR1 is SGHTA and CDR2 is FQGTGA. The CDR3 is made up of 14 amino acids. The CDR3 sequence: CASSLTGTAETQYF. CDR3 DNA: TGTGCCAGCAGCCTAACCGGGACAGCAGAGACCCAGTACTTC.

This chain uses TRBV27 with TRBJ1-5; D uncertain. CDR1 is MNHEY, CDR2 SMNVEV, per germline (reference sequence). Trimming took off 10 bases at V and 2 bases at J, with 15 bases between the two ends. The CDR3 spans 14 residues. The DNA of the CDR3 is TGTGCCACCGCCGAGGGTTGGGGCAATCAGCCCCAGCATTTT. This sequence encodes CATAEGWGNQPQHF.

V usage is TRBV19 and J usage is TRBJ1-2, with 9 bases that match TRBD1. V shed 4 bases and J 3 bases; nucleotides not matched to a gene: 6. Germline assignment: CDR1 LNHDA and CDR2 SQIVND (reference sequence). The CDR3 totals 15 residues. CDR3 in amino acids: CASSRRDRVDYGYTF. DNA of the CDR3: TGTGCCAGTAGTAGACGGGACAGGGTAGACTATGGCTACACCTTC.